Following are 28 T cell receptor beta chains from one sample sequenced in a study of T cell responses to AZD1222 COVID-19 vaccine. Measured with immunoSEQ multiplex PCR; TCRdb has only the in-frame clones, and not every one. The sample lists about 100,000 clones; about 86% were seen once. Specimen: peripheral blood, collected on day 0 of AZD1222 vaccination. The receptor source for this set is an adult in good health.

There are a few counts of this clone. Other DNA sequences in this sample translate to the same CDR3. CDR3 region: CASSLAGISNQPQHF. For the CDR3, the DNA is TGTGCCAGCAGCTTAGCAGGGATTAGCAATCAGCCCCAGCATTTT. The chain employs TRBV7-2 and TRBJ1-5; D is ambiguous. V was shortened by 0 bases and J by 0 bases, with 6 bases between the two germline ends. The CDR3 is made up of 15 amino acids. CDR1 is SGHTA, CDR2 FQGNSA, per germline.

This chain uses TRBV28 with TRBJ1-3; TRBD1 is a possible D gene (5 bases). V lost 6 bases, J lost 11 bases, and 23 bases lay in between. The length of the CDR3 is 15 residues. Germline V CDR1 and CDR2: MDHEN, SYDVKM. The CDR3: CASSLTGGWGESIYF. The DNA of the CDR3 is TGTGCCAGCAGCCTCACGGGCGGGTGGGGGGAATCCATATATTTT.

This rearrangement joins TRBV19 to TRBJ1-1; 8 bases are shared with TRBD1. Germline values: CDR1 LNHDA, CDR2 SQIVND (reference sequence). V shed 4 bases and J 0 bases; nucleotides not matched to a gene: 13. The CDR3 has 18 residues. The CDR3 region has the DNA TGTGCCAGTAGTACCCCGCCAAAGACAGGGGCAGTGAACACTGAAGCTTTCTTT. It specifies CASSTPPKTGAVNTEAFF. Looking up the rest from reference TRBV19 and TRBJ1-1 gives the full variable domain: DGGITQSPKYLFRKEGQNVTLSCEQNLNHDAMYWYRQDPGQGLRLIYYSQIVNDFQKGDIAEGYSVSREKKESFPLTVTSAQKNPTAFYLCASSTPPKTGAVNTEAFFGQGTRLTVV.

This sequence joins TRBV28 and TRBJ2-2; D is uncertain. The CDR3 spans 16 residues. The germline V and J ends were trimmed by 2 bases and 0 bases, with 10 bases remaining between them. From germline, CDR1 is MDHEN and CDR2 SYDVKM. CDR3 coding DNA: TGTGCCAGCAGTTTACTAGGACGCGCGAACACCGGGGAGCTGTTTTTT. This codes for CASSLLGRANTGELFF.

The CDR3 spells CASSLSGRLNTEAFF. The CDR3 DNA reads TGTGCCAGCAGTTTATCGGGCAGGCTGAACACTGAAGCTTTCTTT. The V and J genes are TRBV27 and TRBJ1-1; D unclear. V was trimmed by 0 bases and J by 0 bases, leaving 8 bases between them. Germline V gene lookup returns CDR1 MNHEY and CDR2 SMNVEV (reference sequence). The CDR3 sequence is 15 residues long.

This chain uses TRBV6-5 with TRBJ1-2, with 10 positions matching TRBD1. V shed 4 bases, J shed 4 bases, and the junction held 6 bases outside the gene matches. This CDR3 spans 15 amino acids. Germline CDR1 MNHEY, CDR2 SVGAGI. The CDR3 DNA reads TGTGCCAGCAGTTCCCCGGACAGGGGGGGCTATGGCTACACCTTC. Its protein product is CASSSPDRGGYGYTF.

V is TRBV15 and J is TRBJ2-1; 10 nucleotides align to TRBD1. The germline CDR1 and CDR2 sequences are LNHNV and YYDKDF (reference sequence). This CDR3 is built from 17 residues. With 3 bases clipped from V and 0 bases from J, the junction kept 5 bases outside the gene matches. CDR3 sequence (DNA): TGTGCCACCAGCAGGACAGGGGGCCGGAGCTCCTACAATGAGCAGTTCTTC. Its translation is CATSRTGGRSSYNEQFF.

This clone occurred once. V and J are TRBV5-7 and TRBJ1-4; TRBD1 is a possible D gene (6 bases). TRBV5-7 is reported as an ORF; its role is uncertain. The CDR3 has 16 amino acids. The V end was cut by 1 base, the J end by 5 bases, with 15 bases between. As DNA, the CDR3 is TGTGCCAGCAGCTTGTGGACAGCGCCTTTAAATGAAAAACTGTTTTTT. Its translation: CASSLWTAPLNEKLFF.

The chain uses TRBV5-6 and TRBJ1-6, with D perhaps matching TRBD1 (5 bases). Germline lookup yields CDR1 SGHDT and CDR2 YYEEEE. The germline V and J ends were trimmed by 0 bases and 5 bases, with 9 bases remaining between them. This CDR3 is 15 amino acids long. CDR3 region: CASSLEGWHNSPLHF. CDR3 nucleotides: TGTGCCAGCAGCTTGGAGGGGTGGCATAATTCACCCCTCCACTTT.

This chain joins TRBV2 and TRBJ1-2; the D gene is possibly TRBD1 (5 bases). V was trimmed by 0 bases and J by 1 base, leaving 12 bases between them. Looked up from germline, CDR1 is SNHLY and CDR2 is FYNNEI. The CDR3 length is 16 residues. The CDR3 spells CASSEAGWGVNYGYTF. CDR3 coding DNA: TGTGCCAGCAGTGAAGCAGGCTGGGGGGTTAACTATGGCTACACCTTC.

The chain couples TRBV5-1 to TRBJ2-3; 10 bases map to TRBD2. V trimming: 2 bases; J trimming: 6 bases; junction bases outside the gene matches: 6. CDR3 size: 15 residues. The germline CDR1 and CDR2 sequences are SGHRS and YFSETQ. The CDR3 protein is CASSLIGTSADTQYF. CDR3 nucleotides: TGCGCCAGCAGCTTAATAGGGACTAGCGCCGATACGCAGTATTTT. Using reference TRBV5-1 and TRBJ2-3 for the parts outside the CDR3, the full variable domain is KAGVTQTPRYLIKTRGQQVTLSCSPISGHRSVSWYQQTPGQGLQFLFEYFSETQRNKGNFPGRFSGRQFSNSRSEMNVSTLELGDSALYLCASSLIGTSADTQYFGPGTRLTVL.

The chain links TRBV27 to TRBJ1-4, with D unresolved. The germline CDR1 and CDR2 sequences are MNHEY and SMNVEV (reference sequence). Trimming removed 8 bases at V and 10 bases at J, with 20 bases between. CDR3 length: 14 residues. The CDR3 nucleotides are TGTGCCAGCTGGGCGTCATCCTCACCCGGAAAACTGTTTTTT. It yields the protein CASWASSSPGKLFF.

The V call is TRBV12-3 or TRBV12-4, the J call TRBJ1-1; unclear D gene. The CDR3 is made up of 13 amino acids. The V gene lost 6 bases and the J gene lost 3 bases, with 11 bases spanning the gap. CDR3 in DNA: TGTGCCAGCAGCCAACGGCGGTACACTGAAGCTTTCTTT. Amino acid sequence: CASSQRRYTEAFF.

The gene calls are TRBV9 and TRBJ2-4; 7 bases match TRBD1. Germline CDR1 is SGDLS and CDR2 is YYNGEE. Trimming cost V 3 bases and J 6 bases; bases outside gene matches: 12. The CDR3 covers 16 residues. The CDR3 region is CASSGGEGAVGNIQYF. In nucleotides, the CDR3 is TGTGCCAGCAGCGGAGGCGAGGGGGCCGTGGGAAACATTCAGTACTTC. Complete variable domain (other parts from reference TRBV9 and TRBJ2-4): DSGVTQTPKHLITATGQRVTLRCSPRSGDLSVYWYQQSLDQGLQFLIQYYNGEERAKGNILERFSAQQFPDLHSELNLSSLELGDSALYFCASSGGEGAVGNIQYFGAGTRLSVL.

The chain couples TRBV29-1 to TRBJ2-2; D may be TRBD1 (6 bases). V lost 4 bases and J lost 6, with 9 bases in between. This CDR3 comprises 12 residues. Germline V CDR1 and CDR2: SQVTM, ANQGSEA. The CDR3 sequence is CSVAPGAGELFF. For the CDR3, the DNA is TGCAGCGTTGCTCCAGGGGCCGGGGAGCTGTTTTTT.

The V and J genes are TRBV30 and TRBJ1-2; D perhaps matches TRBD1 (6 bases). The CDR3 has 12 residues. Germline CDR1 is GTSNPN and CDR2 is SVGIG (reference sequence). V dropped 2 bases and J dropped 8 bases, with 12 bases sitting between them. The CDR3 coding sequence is TGTGCCTGGAGTCGACAGGCCGGGGGCTACACCTTC. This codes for CAWSRQAGGYTF.

CDR3 loop: CASSIPGNNYGYTF. CDR3 in DNA: TGTGCCAGTAGTATCCCCGGGAACAACTATGGCTACACCTTC. The chain has TRBV19 and TRBJ1-2; no reliable D call. V lost 3 bases and J lost 2, with 10 bases in between. The germline V gene encodes CDR1 LNHDA and CDR2 SQIVND (reference sequence). The CDR3 extends over 14 amino acids.

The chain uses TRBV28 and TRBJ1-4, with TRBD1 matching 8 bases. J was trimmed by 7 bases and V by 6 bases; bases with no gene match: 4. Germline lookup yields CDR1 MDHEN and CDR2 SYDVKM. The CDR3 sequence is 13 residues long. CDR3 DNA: TGTGCCAGCAGAGGACAGGGCGGTGAAAAACTGTTTTTT. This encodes CASRGQGGEKLFF.

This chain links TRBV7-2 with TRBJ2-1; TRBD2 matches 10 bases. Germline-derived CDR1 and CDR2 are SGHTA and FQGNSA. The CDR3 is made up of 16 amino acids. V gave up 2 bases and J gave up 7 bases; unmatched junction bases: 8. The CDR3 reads CASSLSPAGGPNEQFF. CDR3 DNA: TGTGCCAGCAGCTTAAGTCCAGCGGGAGGGCCTAATGAGCAGTTCTTC.

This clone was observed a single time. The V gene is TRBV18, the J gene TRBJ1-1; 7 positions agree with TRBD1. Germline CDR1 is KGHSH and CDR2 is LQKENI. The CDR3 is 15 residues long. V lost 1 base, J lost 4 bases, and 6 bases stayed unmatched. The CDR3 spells CASSPRQGEGTEAFF. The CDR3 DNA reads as TGTGCCAGCTCACCACGACAGGGAGAGGGCACTGAAGCTTTCTTT.

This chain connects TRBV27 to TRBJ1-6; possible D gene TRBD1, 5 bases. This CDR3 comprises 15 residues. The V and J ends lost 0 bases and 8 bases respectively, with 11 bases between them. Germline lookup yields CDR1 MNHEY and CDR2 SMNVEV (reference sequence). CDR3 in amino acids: CASSLSITGDSPLHF. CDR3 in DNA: TGTGCCAGCAGTTTATCGATCACGGGGGATTCACCCCTCCACTTT.

In DNA, the CDR3 is TGTGCCAGTAGTCTACGCCGACTAGCGGGCACAGATACGCAGTATTTT. This sequence encodes CASSLRRLAGTDTQYF. This rearrangement joins TRBV19 to TRBJ2-3; TRBD2 matches 9 bases. The V and J ends lost 5 bases and 1 base, in that order; junction bases with no gene match: 7. The CDR3 spans 16 residues. Per the germline V gene, CDR1 is LNHDA and CDR2 is SQIVND (reference sequence).

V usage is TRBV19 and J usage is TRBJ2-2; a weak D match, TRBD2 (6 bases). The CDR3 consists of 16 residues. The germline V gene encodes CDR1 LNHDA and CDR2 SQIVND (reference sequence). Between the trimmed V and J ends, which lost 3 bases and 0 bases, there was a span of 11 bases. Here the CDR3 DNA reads TGTGCCAGTAGTATTAGCGGAGGCGCGAACACCGGGGAGCTGTTTTTT. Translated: CASSISGGANTGELFF.

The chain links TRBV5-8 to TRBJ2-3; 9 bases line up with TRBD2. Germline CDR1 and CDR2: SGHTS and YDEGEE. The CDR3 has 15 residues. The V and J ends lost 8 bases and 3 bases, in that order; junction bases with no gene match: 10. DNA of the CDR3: TGTGCCAGTAGGAGGATGACTAGCGGAACAGATACGCAGTATTTT. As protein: CASRRMTSGTDTQYF.

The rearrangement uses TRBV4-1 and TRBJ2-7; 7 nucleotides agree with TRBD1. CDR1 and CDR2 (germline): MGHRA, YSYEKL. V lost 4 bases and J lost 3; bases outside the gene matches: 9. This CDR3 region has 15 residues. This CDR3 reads CASSLSLGQIYEQYF. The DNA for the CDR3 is TGCGCCAGCAGCCTTAGTTTGGGACAGATCTACGAGCAGTACTTC.

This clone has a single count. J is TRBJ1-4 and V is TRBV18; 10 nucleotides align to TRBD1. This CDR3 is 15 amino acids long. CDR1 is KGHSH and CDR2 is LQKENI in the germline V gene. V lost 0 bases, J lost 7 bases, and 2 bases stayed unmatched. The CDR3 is CASSPPDRGLEKLFF. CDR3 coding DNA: TGTGCCAGCTCACCACCAGACAGGGGGCTTGAAAAACTGTTTTTT.

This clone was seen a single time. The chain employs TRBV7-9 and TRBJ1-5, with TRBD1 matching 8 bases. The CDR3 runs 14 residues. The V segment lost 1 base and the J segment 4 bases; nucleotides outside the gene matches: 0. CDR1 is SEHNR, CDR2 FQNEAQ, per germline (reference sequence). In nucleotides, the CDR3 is TGTGCCAGCAGCTTAGGGACAGGGAATCAGCCCCAGCATTTT. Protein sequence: CASSLGTGNQPQHF.

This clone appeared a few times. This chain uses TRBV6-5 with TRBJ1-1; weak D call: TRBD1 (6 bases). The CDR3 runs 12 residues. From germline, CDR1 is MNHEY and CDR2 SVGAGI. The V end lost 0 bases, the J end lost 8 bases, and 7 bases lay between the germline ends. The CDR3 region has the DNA TGTGCCAGCAGTTACTCAGGGGGAGAAGCTTTCTTT. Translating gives CASSYSGGEAFF.